This TCR beta chain derives from a study of CD4 T cells in relation to SARS-CoV-2 and coronaviruses. Sequencing used immunoSEQ multiplex PCR; TCRdb keeps in-frame clones, though not all of them. The repertoire holds around 45,000 clones, with about four fifths as singletons. Naive and memory CD4+ T cells were separated from cryopreserved PBMCs. For nine to ten days, roughly 9.4 x 10^4 sorted CD4+ cells grew with T cell-depleted PBMCs and CEF. Study observations and caveats: Memory recall responses, not primary responses primed in culture, are what the assay detects. The cross-reactivity analysis covered only spike protein, not other viral proteins.

Details on this clone: Its antigen remains unknown.

CDR3 length: 15 amino acids. V was shortened by 0 bases and J by 2 bases, with 11 bases between the two germline ends. CDR1 SGHRS and CDR2 YFSETQ come from the germline V gene. The chain recombines TRBV5-1 with TRBJ2-5; possibly TRBD1 or TRBD2 for D (6 bases each). This TCR was recovered from an adult with COVID-19. What was sequenced was naive CD4+ T cells from PBMCs, cultured in vitro. The subset is: naive CD4+ T cells isolated by negative enrichment. The CDR3 spells CASSLGGAGQETQYF. CDR3 DNA sequence: TGCGCCAGCAGCTTGGGGGGGGCGGGTCAAGAGACCCAGTACTTC.